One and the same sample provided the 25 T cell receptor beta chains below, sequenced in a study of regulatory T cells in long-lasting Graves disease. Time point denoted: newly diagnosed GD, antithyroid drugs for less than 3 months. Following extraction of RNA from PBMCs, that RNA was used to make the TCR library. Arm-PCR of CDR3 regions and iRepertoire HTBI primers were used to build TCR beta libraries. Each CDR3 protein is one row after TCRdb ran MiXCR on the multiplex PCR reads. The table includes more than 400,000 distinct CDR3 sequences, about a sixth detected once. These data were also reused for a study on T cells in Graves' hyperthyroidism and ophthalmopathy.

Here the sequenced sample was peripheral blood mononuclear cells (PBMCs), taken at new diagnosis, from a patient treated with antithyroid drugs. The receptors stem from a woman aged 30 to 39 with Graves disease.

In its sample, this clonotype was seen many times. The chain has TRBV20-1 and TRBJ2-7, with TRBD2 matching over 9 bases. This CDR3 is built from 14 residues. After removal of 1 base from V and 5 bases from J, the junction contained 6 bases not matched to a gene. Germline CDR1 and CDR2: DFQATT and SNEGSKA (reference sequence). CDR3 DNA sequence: TGCAGTGCTAGAGGTGGGCGGGAGGGCCACGAGCAGTACTTC. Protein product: CSARGGREGHEQYF.

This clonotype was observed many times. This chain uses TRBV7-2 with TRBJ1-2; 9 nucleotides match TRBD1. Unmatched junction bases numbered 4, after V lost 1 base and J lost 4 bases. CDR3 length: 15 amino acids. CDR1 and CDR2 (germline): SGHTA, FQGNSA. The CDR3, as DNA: TGTGCCAGCAGCTTAGACAGGGGGCGCGTCTATGGCTACACCTTC. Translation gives CASSLDRGRVYGYTF. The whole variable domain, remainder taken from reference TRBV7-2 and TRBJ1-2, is GAGVSQSPSNKVTEKGKDVELRCDPISGHTALYWYRQSLGQGLEFLIYFQGNSAPDKSGLPSDRFSAERTGGSVSTLTIQRTQQEDSAVYLCASSLDRGRVYGYTFGSGTRLTVV.

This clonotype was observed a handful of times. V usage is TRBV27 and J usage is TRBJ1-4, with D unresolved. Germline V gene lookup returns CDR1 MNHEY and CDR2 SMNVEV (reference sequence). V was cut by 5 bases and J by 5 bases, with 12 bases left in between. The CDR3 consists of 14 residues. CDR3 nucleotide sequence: TGTGCCAGCAGTGGCCCGGGTCCCAATGAAAAACTGTTTTTT. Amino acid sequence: CASSGPGPNEKLFF.

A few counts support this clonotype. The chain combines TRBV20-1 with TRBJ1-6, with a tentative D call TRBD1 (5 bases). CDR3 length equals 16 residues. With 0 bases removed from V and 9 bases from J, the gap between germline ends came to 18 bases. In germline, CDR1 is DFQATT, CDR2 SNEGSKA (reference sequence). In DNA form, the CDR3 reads TGCAGTGCTAGAGATCACATAGATGGGGCTGGTTCACCCCTCCACTTT. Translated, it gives CSARDHIDGAGSPLHF.

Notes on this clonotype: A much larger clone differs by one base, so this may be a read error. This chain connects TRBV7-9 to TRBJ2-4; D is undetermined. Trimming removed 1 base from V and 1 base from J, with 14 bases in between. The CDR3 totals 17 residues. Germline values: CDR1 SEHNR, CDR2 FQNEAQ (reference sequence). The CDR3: CASSLVLWGSAKNIQYF. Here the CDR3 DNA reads TGTGCCAGCAGCTTAGTGTTGTGGGGATCGGCCAAAAACATTCAGTACTTC. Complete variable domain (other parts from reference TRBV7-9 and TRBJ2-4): DTGVSQNPRHKITKRGQNVTFRCDPISEHNRLYWYRQTLGQGPEFLTYFQNEAQLEKSRLLSDRFSAERPKGSFSTLEIQRTEQGDSAMYLCASSLVLWGSAKNIQYFGAGTRLSVL.

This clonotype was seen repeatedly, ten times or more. The CDR3 nucleotides are TGCGCCAGCAGCTTGGGACTAGCGGGATGGTATGAGCAGTTCTTC. It encodes CASSLGLAGWYEQFF. This chain uses TRBV5-1 with TRBJ2-1; 11 bases are shared with TRBD2. CDR1 is SGHRS, CDR2 YFSETQ, per germline. Trimming took 0 bases from V and 8 from J; bases not matched to a gene: 4. This CDR3 has 15 amino acids.

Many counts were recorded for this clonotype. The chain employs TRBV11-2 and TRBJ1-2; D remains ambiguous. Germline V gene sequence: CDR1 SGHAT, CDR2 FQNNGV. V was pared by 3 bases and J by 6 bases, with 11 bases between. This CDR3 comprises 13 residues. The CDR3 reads CASSLDWFDGYTF. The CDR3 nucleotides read TGTGCCAGCAGCTTGGACTGGTTTGATGGCTACACCTTC.

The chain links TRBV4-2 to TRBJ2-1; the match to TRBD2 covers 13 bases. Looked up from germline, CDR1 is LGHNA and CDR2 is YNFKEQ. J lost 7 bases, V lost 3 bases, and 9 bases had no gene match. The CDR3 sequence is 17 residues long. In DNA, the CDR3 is TGTGCCAGCAGCCAGCTTGTGCGGACTAGCGGGAGAAATGAGCAGTTCTTC. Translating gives CASSQLVRTSGRNEQFF.

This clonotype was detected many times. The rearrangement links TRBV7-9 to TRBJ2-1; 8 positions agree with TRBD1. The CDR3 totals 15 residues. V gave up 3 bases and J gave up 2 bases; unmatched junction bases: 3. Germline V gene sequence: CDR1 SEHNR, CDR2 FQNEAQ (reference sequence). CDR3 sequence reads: CASSFPGQAYNEQFF. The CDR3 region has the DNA TGTGCCAGCAGCTTTCCGGGACAGGCCTACAATGAGCAGTTCTTC.

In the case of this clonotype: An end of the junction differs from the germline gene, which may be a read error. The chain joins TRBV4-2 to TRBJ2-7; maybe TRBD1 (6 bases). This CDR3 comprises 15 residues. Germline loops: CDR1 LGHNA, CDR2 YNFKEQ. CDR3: CASNQGNRDDYEQYF. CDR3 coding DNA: TGTGCCAGCAACCAAGGGAACAGGGACGACTACGAGCAGTACTTC.

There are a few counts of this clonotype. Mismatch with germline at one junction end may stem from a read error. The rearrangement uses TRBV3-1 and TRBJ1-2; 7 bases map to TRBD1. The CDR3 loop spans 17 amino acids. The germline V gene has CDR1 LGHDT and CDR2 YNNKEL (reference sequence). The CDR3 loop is CDSSQERRDSLVHGYTF. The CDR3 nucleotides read TGTGACAGCAGCCAAGAACGCCGGGACAGTCTCGTCCATGGCTACACCTTC.

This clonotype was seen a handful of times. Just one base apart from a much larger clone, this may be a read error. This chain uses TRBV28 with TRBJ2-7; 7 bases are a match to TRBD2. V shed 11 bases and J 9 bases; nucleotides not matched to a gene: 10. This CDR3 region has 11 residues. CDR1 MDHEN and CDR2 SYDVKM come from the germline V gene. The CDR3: CAGGSPGRQYF. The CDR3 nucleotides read TGTGCCGGCGGGAGCCCGGGTAGGCAGTACTTC.

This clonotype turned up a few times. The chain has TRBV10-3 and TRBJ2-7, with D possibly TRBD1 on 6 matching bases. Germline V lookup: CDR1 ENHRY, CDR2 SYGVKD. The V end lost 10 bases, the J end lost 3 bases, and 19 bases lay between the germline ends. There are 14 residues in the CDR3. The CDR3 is CASRNRDIDYEQYF. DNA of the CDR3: TGTGCCAGCAGGAACCGGGACATCGACTACGAGCAGTACTTC.

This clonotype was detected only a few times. CDR3 DNA: TGTGCCAGCAGCTTAGGGACAGGGCGTATAGAGACCCAGTACTTC. Translated, it gives CASSLGTGRIETQYF. The chain couples TRBV7-2 to TRBJ2-5, with 8 nucleotides matching TRBD1. The CDR3 has 15 amino acids. V shed 1 base and J 4 bases; nucleotides not matched to a gene: 5. CDR1 is SGHTA and CDR2 is FQGNSA in the germline V gene.

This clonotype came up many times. CDR3 in amino acids: CSVPKLPGQGGEQYF. In DNA, the CDR3 is TGCAGCGTTCCCAAATTACCGGGACAGGGTGGCGAGCAGTACTTC. The rearrangement uses TRBV29-1 and TRBJ2-7; 9 nucleotides agree with TRBD1. The CDR3 has 15 amino acids. Trimming cost V 5 bases and J 6 bases; bases outside gene matches: 14. The V gene's germline CDR1 is SQVTM and CDR2 ANQGSEA.

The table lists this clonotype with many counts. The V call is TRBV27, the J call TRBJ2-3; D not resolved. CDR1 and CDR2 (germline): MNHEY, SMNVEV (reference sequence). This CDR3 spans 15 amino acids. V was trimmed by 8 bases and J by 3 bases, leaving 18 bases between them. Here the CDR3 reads CASPSEAEGTDTQYF. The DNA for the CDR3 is TGTGCCAGCCCCTCTGAGGCAGAAGGGACAGATACGCAGTATTTT.

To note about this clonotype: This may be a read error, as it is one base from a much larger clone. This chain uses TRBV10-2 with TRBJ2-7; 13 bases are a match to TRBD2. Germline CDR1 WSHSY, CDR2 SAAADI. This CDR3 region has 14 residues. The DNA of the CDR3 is TGCGCCAGCAGACTAGCGGGAGGGAAGGACGAGCGGTACTTC. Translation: CASRLAGGKDERYF.

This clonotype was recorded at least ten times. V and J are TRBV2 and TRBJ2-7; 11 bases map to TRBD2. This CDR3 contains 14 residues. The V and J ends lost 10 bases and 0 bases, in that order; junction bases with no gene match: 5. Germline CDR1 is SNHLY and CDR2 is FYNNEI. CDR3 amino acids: CATETSGTSYEQYF. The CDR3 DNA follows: TGTGCCACAGAGACTAGCGGGACCTCCTACGAGCAGTACTTC.

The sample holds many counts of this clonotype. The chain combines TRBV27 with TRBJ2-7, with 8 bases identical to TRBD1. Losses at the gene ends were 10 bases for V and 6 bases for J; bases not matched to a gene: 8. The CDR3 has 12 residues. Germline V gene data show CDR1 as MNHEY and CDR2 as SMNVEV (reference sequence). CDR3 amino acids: CATGPDRGEQYF. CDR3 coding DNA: TGTGCCACCGGACCAGACAGGGGCGAGCAGTACTTC.

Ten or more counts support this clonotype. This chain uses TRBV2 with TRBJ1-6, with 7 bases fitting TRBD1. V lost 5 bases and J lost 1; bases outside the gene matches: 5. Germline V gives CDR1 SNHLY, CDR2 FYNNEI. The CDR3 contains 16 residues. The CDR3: CASSQEQGSYNSPLHF. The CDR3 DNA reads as TGTGCCAGCAGTCAAGAACAGGGGTCCTATAATTCACCCCTCCACTTT.

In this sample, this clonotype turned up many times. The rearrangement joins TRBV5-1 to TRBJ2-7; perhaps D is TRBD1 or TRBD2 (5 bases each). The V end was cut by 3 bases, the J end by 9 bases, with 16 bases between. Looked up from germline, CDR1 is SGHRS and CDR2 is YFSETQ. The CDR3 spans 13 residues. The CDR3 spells CASSYGAGTGQYF. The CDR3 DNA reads TGCGCCAGCAGCTATGGGGCCGGGACCGGGCAGTACTTC.

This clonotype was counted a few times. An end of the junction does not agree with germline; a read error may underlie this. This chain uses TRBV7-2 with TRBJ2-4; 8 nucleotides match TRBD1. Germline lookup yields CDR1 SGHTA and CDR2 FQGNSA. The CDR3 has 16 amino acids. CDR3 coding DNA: TGTGCCAGCAGCTTAGCTCCGGGACAGGTTGGGGACATGCAGTACTTC. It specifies CASSLAPGQVGDMQYF.

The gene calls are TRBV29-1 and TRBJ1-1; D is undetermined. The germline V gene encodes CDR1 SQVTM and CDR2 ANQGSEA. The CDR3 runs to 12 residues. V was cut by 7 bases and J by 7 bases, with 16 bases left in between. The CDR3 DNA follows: TGCAGCGCTGCCGGTGAGATTTTTGAAGCTTTCTTT. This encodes CSAAGEIFEAFF. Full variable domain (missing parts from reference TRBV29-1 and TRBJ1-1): SAVISQKPSRDICQRGTSLTIQCQVDSQVTMMFWYRQQPGQSLTLIATANQGSEATYESGFVIDKFPISRPNLTFSTLTVSNMSPEDSSIYLCSAAGEIFEAFFGQGTRLTVV.

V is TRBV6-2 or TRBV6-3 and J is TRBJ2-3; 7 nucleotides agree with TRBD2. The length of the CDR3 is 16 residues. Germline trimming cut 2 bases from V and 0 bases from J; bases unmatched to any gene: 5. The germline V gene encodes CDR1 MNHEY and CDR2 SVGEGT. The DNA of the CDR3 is TGTGCCAGCAGTTACGCGGCTAGCGGTAGCACAGATACGCAGTATTTT. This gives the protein CASSYAASGSTDTQYF.

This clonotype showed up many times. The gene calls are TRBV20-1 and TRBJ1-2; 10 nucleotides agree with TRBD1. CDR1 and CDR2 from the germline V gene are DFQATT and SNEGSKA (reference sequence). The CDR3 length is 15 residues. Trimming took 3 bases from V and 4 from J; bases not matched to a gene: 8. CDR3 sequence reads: CSASLGQGLIYGYTF. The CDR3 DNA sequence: TGCAGTGCTAGCCTGGGACAGGGGTTAATCTATGGCTACACCTTC.